This TCR beta chain came from a study of blood T cell repertoires in COVID-19. V dropped 5 bases and J dropped 9; count of bases not matched to a gene: 7. Germline V gene sequence: CDR1 SGHVS, CDR2 FQNEAQ. CDR3 size: 14 residues. Assay: immunoSEQ multiplex PCR; the TCRdb copy retains only in-frame clones and omits some. The data hold hundreds of thousands of clones, with roughly 91% observed a single time. This clone turned up a few times. The genes are TRBV7-8 and TRBJ1-6, with 7 nucleotides matching TRBD1. This TCR was recovered from a middle-aged woman who had recovered from COVID-19. The source material was peripheral blood. The DNA of the CDR3 is TGTGCCAGCAGCCCAGGGGGACAGCCTTCACCCCTCCACTTT. The encoded protein is CASSPGGQPSPLHF.